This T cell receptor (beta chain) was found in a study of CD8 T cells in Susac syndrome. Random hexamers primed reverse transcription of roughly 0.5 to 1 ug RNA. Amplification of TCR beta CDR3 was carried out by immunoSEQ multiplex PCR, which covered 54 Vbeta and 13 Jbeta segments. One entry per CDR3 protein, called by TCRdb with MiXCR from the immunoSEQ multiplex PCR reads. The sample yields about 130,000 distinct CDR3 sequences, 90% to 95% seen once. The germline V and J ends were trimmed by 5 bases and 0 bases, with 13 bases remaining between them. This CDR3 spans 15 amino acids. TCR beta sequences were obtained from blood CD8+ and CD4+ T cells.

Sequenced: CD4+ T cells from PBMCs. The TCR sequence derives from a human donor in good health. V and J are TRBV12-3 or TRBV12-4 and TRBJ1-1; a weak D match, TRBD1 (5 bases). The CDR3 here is CASSRLGTVNTEAFF. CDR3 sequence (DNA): TGTGCCAGCAGTAGGTTGGGGACGGTGAACACTGAAGCTTTCTTT.